This passage covers 21 T cell receptor beta chains from one sample sequenced in a study of control samples from healthy donors and cancer patients. Sequencing used immunoSEQ multiplex PCR; TCRdb keeps in-frame clones, though not all of them. The sample lists 28,000 or so clones, 82% occurring once. What was sequenced was PBMCs. The receptors originated from a man in his sixties with colorectal cancer.

The chain couples TRBV7-2 to TRBJ1-1, with D uncertain. The V and J ends lost 1 base and 3 bases respectively, with 9 bases between them. The length of the CDR3 is 14 residues. Germline V CDR1 and CDR2: SGHTA, FQGNSA. The CDR3 reads CASSLVRAYTEAFF. Written as DNA, the CDR3 is TGTGCCAGCAGCTTAGTTCGGGCGTACACTGAAGCTTTCTTT.

This clone was detected a few times. This chain uses TRBV11-2 with TRBJ2-2; 9 nucleotides line up with TRBD1. The CDR3 spans 17 residues. V gave up 1 base and J gave up 3 bases; unmatched junction bases: 6. Germline CDR1 SGHAT, CDR2 FQNNGV. CDR3 bases: TGTGCCAGCAGCTTAGGGGACAGGGTTCAGTACACCGGGGAGCTGTTTTTT. Translation gives CASSLGDRVQYTGELFF.

The V and J genes are TRBV2 and TRBJ2-1; 7 positions match TRBD1. Losses at the gene ends were 6 bases for V and 5 bases for J; bases not matched to a gene: 7. The CDR3 spans 14 residues. Looked up from germline, CDR1 is SNHLY and CDR2 is FYNNEI. The CDR3 loop reads CASSRQGVDNEQFF. For the CDR3, the DNA is TGTGCCAGCAGCCGACAGGGCGTGGACAATGAGCAGTTCTTC.

The chain recombines TRBV6-2 or TRBV6-3 with TRBJ2-1; D is undetermined. V was clipped by 2 bases and J by 8 bases, with 4 bases between them. The CDR3 totals 11 residues. Germline V gene data show CDR1 as MNHEY and CDR2 as SVGEGT. CDR3 sequence: CASSYADEQFF. In DNA form, the CDR3 reads TGTGCCAGCAGTTACGCGGATGAGCAGTTCTTC.

The chain joins TRBV18 to TRBJ1-1; D remains ambiguous. The ends were cut back, 1 base at V and 6 bases at J, with 9 bases in the middle. The CDR3 is 13 amino acids. Germline V CDR1 and CDR2: KGHSH, LQKENI. CDR3 nucleotides: TGTGCCAGCTCACCACGGGTTATACCTGAAGCTTTCTTT. It translates to CASSPRVIPEAFF.

The chain combines TRBV19 with TRBJ1-5; no clear D. V was clipped by 2 bases and J by 3 bases, with 11 bases between them. Germline V gives CDR1 LNHDA, CDR2 SQIVND (reference sequence). This CDR3 contains 15 residues. This chain's CDR3 is CASSISPVTNQPQHF. CDR3 bases: TGTGCCAGTAGTATAAGTCCGGTTACCAATCAGCCCCAGCATTTT. The variable domain in full, completed from reference TRBV19 and TRBJ1-5, reads DGGITQSPKYLFRKEGQNVTLSCEQNLNHDAMYWYRQDPGQGLRLIYYSQIVNDFQKGDIAEGYSVSREKKESFPLTVTSAQKNPTAFYLCASSISPVTNQPQHFGDGTRLSIL.

The chain couples TRBV7-8 to TRBJ1-1; 7 nucleotides match TRBD1. The CDR3 is 15 residues long. Unmatched junction bases numbered 6, after V lost 5 bases and J lost 0 bases. The V gene's germline CDR1 is SGHVS and CDR2 FQNEAQ. The CDR3 region is CASSPLRGLNTEAFF. The CDR3 nucleotides are TGTGCCAGCAGCCCCCTGAGGGGGCTGAACACTGAAGCTTTCTTT.

The gene calls are TRBV5-1 and TRBJ2-1; D call uncertain. This CDR3 has 13 residues. Germline V CDR1 and CDR2: SGHRS, YFSETQ. Deletions cut 0 bases from V and 8 bases from J, with 9 bases between. Here the CDR3 DNA reads TGCGCCAGCAGCTTGGCAGTTAGGGATGAGCAGTTCTTC. Translating it yields CASSLAVRDEQFF.

The chain has TRBV4-1 and TRBJ2-1; TRBD2 is a possible D gene (7 bases). In germline, CDR1 is MGHRA, CDR2 YSYEKL. Between the trimmed V and J ends, which lost 1 base and 6 bases, there was a span of 19 bases. CDR3 length equals 17 residues. CDR3 amino acids: CASSQVGGRGVGNEQFF. The CDR3 coding sequence is TGCGCCAGCAGCCAAGTGGGGGGGCGGGGCGTTGGCAATGAGCAGTTCTTC.

The rearrangement joins TRBV18 to TRBJ1-2, with 10 nucleotides matching TRBD1. Germline assignment: CDR1 KGHSH and CDR2 LQKENI. V dropped 3 bases and J dropped 5; count of bases not matched to a gene: 6. The CDR3 totals 15 residues. This CDR3 is CASSPTAGQGYGYTF. The CDR3 DNA reads as TGTGCCAGCTCACCCACCGCGGGACAGGGGTATGGCTACACCTTC.

The J gene is TRBJ2-1, the V gene TRBV2, with 7 nucleotides matching TRBD2. The CDR3 contains 13 residues. The germline CDR1 and CDR2 sequences are SNHLY and FYNNEI. V trimming: 7 bases; J trimming: 6 bases; junction bases outside the gene matches: 6. In nucleotides, the CDR3 is TGTGCCAGCAACGGTGGACTAGTCAATGAGCAGTTCTTC. Translation gives CASNGGLVNEQFF. Looking up the rest from reference TRBV2 and TRBJ2-1 gives the full variable domain: EPEVTQTPSHQVTQMGQEVILRCVPISNHLYFYWYRQILGQKVEFLVSFYNNEISEKSEIFDDQFSVERPDGSNFTLKIRSTKLEDSAMYFCASNGGLVNEQFFGPGTRLTVL.

The rearrangement uses TRBV7-9 and TRBJ2-3; D uncertain. Trimming took off 5 bases at V and 0 bases at J, with 15 bases between the two ends. CDR3 length: 16 residues. In germline, CDR1 is SEHNR, CDR2 FQNEAQ (reference sequence). The CDR3 sequence: CASSPISVVSTDTQYF. The CDR3 coding sequence is TGTGCCAGCAGCCCAATTTCCGTTGTTAGCACAGATACGCAGTATTTT.

The chain employs TRBV7-9 and TRBJ2-7; D possibly corresponds to TRBD1 (6 bases). CDR1 SEHNR and CDR2 FQNEAQ come from the germline V gene (reference sequence). V shed 7 bases and J shed 5 bases, with 24 bases lying between them. This CDR3 is 16 amino acids long. The CDR3 nucleotides are TGTGCCAGCACCTCCCCTAGGGACATCGCCGGCCACGAGCAGTACTTC. Amino acid sequence: CASTSPRDIAGHEQYF.

The chain links TRBV9 to TRBJ1-1, with D unclear. Trimming removed 0 bases at V and 1 base at J, with 4 bases between. Germline CDR1 is SGDLS and CDR2 is YYNGEE. This CDR3 contains 13 residues. CDR3 residues: CASSVEKNTEAFF. CDR3 nucleotide sequence: TGTGCCAGCAGCGTAGAGAAGAACACTGAAGCTTTCTTT.

This clone was seen only once. The chain joins TRBV12-3 or TRBV12-4 to TRBJ2-7; D ambiguous. V lost 5 bases, J lost 2 bases, and 10 bases lay in between. The CDR3 spans 13 residues. The CDR3 is CASSTGHTYEQYF. The CDR3, as DNA: TGTGCCAGCAGTACCGGGCATACCTACGAGCAGTACTTC.

This clone was found once. The chain has TRBV21-1 and TRBJ1-2; the table's TRBD1 call for D was not verified on the DNA. TRBV21-1 is designated a pseudogene. The CDR3 totals 13 residues. This CDR3 reads CASNPGQSYGYTF. The CDR3 coding sequence is TGTGCCAGCAACCCAGGACAGTCCTATGGCTACACCTTC.

This clone was found a few times. The chain recombines TRBV4-3 with TRBJ2-5, with a weak D call TRBD2 (5 bases). The CDR3 length is 15 residues. V lost 0 bases and J lost 4, with 12 bases in between. Per germline, CDR1 LGHNA and CDR2 YSLEER. The CDR3 loop is CASSQDPGVRETQYF. The CDR3 DNA follows: TGCGCCAGCAGCCAAGATCCCGGGGTAAGAGAGACCCAGTACTTC.

The rearrangement links TRBV20-1 to TRBJ2-2, with D tentatively TRBD1 (6 bases). Germline V CDR1 and CDR2: DFQATT, SNEGSKA (reference sequence). The germline V and J ends were trimmed by 6 bases and 7 bases, with 18 bases remaining between them. This CDR3 is 14 amino acids long. This CDR3 is CSASNRVRDGELFF. The DNA of the CDR3 is TGCAGTGCAAGTAACAGGGTTCGGGACGGGGAGCTGTTTTTT.

J is TRBJ2-7 and V is TRBV10-1, with 9 bases aligning to TRBD2. V trimming: 5 bases; J trimming: 2 bases; junction bases outside the gene matches: 7. Germline lookup yields CDR1 WNHNN and CDR2 SYGVQD (reference sequence). The CDR3 runs to 15 residues. The CDR3 is CASSLSRGGPYEQYF. CDR3 bases: TGCGCCAGCAGTCTTTCGCGGGGGGGGCCCTACGAGCAGTACTTC.

This clone turned up a few times. J is TRBJ1-5 and V is TRBV6-5; 7 bases map to TRBD1. Trimming at V came to 6 bases and at J to 1 base, leaving 6 bases not matched to a gene. Germline-derived CDR1 and CDR2 are MNHEY and SVGAGI. The CDR3 is made up of 15 amino acids. CDR3 region: CASSQGTASNQPQHF. The CDR3 DNA sequence: TGTGCCAGCAGCCAGGGGACAGCCAGCAATCAGCCCCAGCATTTT.

This clone was recorded once. The CDR3: CASSPVIGYTF. The DNA of the CDR3 is TGTGCCAGCAGCCCAGTCATTGGCTACACCTTC. The V call is TRBV6-5, the J call TRBJ1-2; no definite D call. From germline, CDR1 is MNHEY and CDR2 SVGAGI. V lost 6 bases to trimming and J lost 7 bases, with 9 bases between them. The length of the CDR3 is 11 residues.